The rows below give T cell receptor beta chains drawn from one sample of a study of blood T cells in healthy people across ages. TCRdb analysed the 5' RACE reads with MiXCR anew, one entry per CDR3 protein. In the table there are 700,000 to 1,000,000 distinct CDR3 sequences, under 55% of which are singletons. Sequencing was carried out using blood. The source is a man aged 55 to 69 in good health. Both conserved end residues are part of each CDR3. Fields, in order: J gene, V gene, D gene, clone size, CDR3 protein, CDR3 DNA. The D gene is left open where the match is weak. Expanded clones get a size class; other rows say once, few or many, or leave the size out.

J: TRBJ2-3
V: TRBV4-2
D: .
size: few
CDR3: CASSPSDFYTDTQYF
DNA: TGTGCCAGCAGCCCCTCGGATTTCTACACAGATACGCAGTATTTT

J: TRBJ1-4
V: TRBV20-1
D: .
size: .
CDR3: CSAEDRTRKLFF
DNA: TGCAGTGCAGAGGACCGGACCAGGAAACTGTTTTTT

J: TRBJ2-5
V: TRBV29-1
D: .
size: few
CDR3: CSVELQQETQYF
DNA: TGCAGCGTTGAGTTACAGCAAGAGACCCAGTACTTC

J: TRBJ2-2
V: TRBV9
D: .
size: once
CDR3: CASSVEGDGVFTGELFF
DNA: TGTGCCAGCAGCGTAGAAGGGGACGGAGTCTTTACCGGGGAGCTGTTTTTT

J: TRBJ2-1
V: TRBV3-1
D: .
size: .
CDR3: CASSQYSGTNEQFF
DNA: TGTGCCAGCAGCCAATACTCCGGGACCAATGAGCAGTTCTTC

J: TRBJ2-1
V: TRBV5-5
D: .
size: .
CDR3: CASSLFSTISYNEQFF
DNA: TGTGCCAGCAGCTTGTTTAGCACCATTTCCTACAATGAGCAGTTCTTC

J: TRBJ2-7
V: TRBV20-1
D: TRBD1
size: .
CDR3: CSARDTGTGVSYEQYF
DNA: TGCAGTGCTAGAGACACCGGGACAGGTGTTTCCTACGAGCAGTACTTC

J: TRBJ2-1
V: TRBV10-3
D: TRBD2
size: few
CDR3: CAIRGQSSGANEQFF
DNA: TGTGCCATCAGGGGGCAGTCTAGCGGGGCCAATGAGCAGTTCTTC

J: TRBJ1-2
V: TRBV27
D: TRBD1
size: .
CDR3: CASSSVQGGKSYTF
DNA: TGTGCCAGCAGTTCTGTACAGGGGGGGAAGAGCTACACCTTC

J: TRBJ2-3
V: TRBV12-3/TRBV12-4
D: TRBD2
size: few
CDR3: CASSPSGGKGTDTQYF
DNA: TGTGCCAGCAGTCCTAGCGGGGGGAAAGGCACAGATACGCAGTATTTT

J: TRBJ1-5
V: TRBV6-1
D: .
size: .
CDR3: CASSSGQISNQPQHF
DNA: TGTGCCAGCAGTTCAGGACAGATTAGCAATCAGCCCCAGCATTTT

J: TRBJ2-1
V: TRBV6-2/TRBV6-3
D: TRBD2
size: .
CDR3: CASSLGRGARNEQFF
DNA: TGTGCCAGCAGCCTAGGGCGGGGGGCCAGGAATGAGCAGTTCTTC

J: TRBJ2-5
V: TRBV7-2
D: TRBD2
size: .
CDR3: CASSFGGVGTQYF
DNA: TGTGCCAGCAGCTTCGGGGGGGTCGGGACCCAGTACTTC

J: TRBJ1-6
V: TRBV6-5
D: .
size: .
CDR3: CASSYRGLNANSPLHF
DNA: TGTGCCAGCAGTTATAGAGGACTTAACGCAAATTCACCCCTCCACTTT

J: TRBJ2-5
V: TRBV11-3
D: .
size: few
CDR3: CASSRARSETQYF
DNA: TGTGCCAGCAGCCGAGCGAGGAGTGAGACCCAGTACTTC

J: TRBJ2-7
V: TRBV4-1
D: TRBD1
size: .
CDR3: CASSRQGVRDEQYF
DNA: TGCGCCAGCAGCCGACAGGGGGTCCGGGATGAGCAGTACTTC

J: TRBJ1-1
V: TRBV10-3
D: .
size: .
CDR3: CAISDSGENTEAFF
DNA: TGTGCCATCAGTGACAGCGGAGAGAACACTGAAGCTTTCTTT

J: TRBJ2-7
V: TRBV30
D: .
size: .
CDR3: CAWSWDKAYEQYF
DNA: TGTGCCTGGAGTTGGGACAAGGCCTACGAGCAGTACTTC

J: TRBJ2-5
V: TRBV6-5
D: TRBD2
size: .
CDR3: CASQRERGRQETQYF
DNA: TGTGCCAGCCAACGGGAGCGGGGGCGACAAGAGACCCAGTACTTC

J: TRBJ2-3
V: TRBV7-9
D: .
size: .
CDR3: CASSLPLQRGSTDTQYF
DNA: TGTGCCAGCAGCCTACCCCTACAGCGAGGGAGCACAGATACGCAGTATTTT

J: TRBJ2-7
V: TRBV7-6
D: .
size: .
CDR3: CASSLGGSNSYEQYF
DNA: TGTGCCAGCAGCTTAGGTGGGTCAAACTCCTACGAGCAGTACTTC

J: TRBJ2-3
V: TRBV4-2
D: TRBD2
size: .
CDR3: CASSLNPAGGTDTQYF
DNA: TGTGCCAGCAGCCTCAACCCAGCGGGGGGTACAGATACGCAGTATTTT

J: TRBJ2-1
V: TRBV15
D: TRBD2
size: few
CDR3: CATSRPGGNEQFF
DNA: TGTGCCACCAGCAGACCGGGGGGAAATGAGCAGTTCTTC

J: TRBJ1-1
V: TRBV10-3
D: .
size: .
CDR3: CAISESGEATEAFF
DNA: TGTGCCATCAGTGAGTCGGGAGAAGCCACTGAAGCTTTCTTT

J: TRBJ1-6
V: TRBV12-3/TRBV12-4
D: .
size: once
CDR3: CPSSITAGPNSPLHF
DNA: TGTCCCAGCAGTATTACCGCAGGCCCTAATTCACCCCTCCACTTT

J: TRBJ2-1
V: TRBV4-3
D: .
size: few
CDR3: CASSQEETVYYNEQFF
DNA: TGCGCCAGCAGCCAAGAGGAGACAGTTTACTACAATGAGCAGTTCTTC

J: TRBJ1-2
V: TRBV7-9
D: TRBD1
size: once
CDR3: CANSSDRGGYGYTF
DNA: TGTGCCAACAGCTCCGACAGGGGGGGTTATGGCTACACCTTC

J: TRBJ2-5
V: TRBV6-2/TRBV6-3
D: TRBD1
size: few
CDR3: CASSPIRQGAGETQYF
DNA: TGTGCCAGCAGCCCGATTAGACAGGGGGCTGGGGAGACCCAGTACTTC

J: TRBJ1-2
V: TRBV20-1
D: .
size: .
CDR3: CSAGGQGSYGYTF
DNA: TGCAGTGCGGGAGGGCAGGGGAGCTATGGCTACACCTTC

J: TRBJ2-1
V: TRBV27
D: TRBD1
size: .
CDR3: CASSLDRGKSVLFF
DNA: TGTGCCAGCAGTCTAGACAGGGGAAAATCAGTGCTGTTCTTC

J: TRBJ2-5
V: TRBV4-3
D: TRBD2
size: .
CDR3: CASSQDRLAGLLETQYF
DNA: TGCGCCAGCAGCCAAGATCGACTAGCGGGCCTCTTAGAGACCCAGTACTTC

J: TRBJ1-2
V: TRBV3-1
D: .
size: .
CDR3: CASGPLYGYTF
DNA: TGTGCCAGTGGACCTCTCTATGGCTACACCTTC

J: TRBJ2-6
V: TRBV6-2/TRBV6-3
D: .
size: few
CDR3: CASSYSDSSGANVLTF
DNA: TGTGCCAGCAGTTACTCGGACAGCTCTGGGGCCAACGTCCTGACTTTC

J: TRBJ2-7
V: TRBV6-6
D: TRBD1
size: many
CDR3: CASSGTGTGIDEQYF
DNA: TGTGCCAGCAGTGGAACCGGGACAGGGATAGACGAGCAGTACTTC

J: TRBJ2-7
V: TRBV14
D: .
size: few
CDR3: CASSQVRELQYF
DNA: TGTGCCAGCAGCCAAGTCAGGGAATTGCAGTACTTC

J: TRBJ2-7
V: TRBV5-4
D: TRBD1
size: few
CDR3: CASSLNGQGERLSYEQYF
DNA: TGTGCCAGCAGCCTGAACGGACAGGGAGAACGGTTGTCCTACGAGCAGTACTTC

J: TRBJ1-2
V: TRBV7-2
D: .
size: .
CDR3: CASSQSRDGYTF
DNA: TGTGCCAGCAGCCAATCAAGGGACGGCTACACCTTC

J: TRBJ2-1
V: TRBV9
D: .
size: few
CDR3: CASSADGYSYNEQFF
DNA: TGTGCCAGCAGCGCGGACGGTTACTCCTACAATGAGCAGTTCTTC

J: TRBJ2-2
V: TRBV6-1
D: TRBD1
size: once
CDR3: CASSQTGLVGELFF
DNA: TGTGCCAGCAGCCAGACAGGGTTGGTCGGGGAGCTGTTTTTT

J: TRBJ1-2
V: TRBV19
D: TRBD1
size: many
CDR3: CASSIVRRGRGGYTF
DNA: TGTGCCAGTAGTATAGTGCGGAGGGGGCGAGGTGGCTACACCTTC

J: TRBJ1-2
V: TRBV11-2
D: .
size: .
CDR3: CASSLRVRTGNYGYTF
DNA: TGTGCCAGCAGCTTGCGGGTCCGCACAGGGAACTATGGCTACACCTTC

J: TRBJ2-4
V: TRBV7-8
D: TRBD1
size: .
CDR3: CASSLPRDRATKNIQYF
DNA: TGTGCCAGCAGCTTACCGCGGGACAGGGCGACCAAAAACATTCAGTACTTC